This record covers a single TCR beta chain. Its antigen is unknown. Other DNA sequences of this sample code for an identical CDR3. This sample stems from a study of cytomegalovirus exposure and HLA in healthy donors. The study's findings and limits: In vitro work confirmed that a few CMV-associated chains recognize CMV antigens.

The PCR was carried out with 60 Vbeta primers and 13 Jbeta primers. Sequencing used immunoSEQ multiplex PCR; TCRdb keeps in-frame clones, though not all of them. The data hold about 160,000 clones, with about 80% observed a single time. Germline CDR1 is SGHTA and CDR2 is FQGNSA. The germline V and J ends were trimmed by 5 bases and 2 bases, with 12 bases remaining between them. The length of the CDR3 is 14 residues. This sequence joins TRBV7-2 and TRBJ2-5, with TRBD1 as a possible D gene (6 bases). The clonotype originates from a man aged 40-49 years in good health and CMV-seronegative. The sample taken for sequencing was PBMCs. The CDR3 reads CASSPGQRQETQYF. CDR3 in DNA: TGTGCCAGCAGCCCGGGACAAAGACAAGAGACCCAGTACTTC. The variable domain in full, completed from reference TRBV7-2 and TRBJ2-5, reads GAGVSQSPSNKVTEKGKDVELRCDPISGHTALYWYRQSLGQGLEFLIYFQGNSAPDKSGLPSDRFSAERTGGSVSTLTIQRTQQEDSAVYLCASSPGQRQETQYFGPGTRLLVL.